This TCR beta chain originates from a study of CD8 T cells in ankylosing spondylitis. Study findings and constraints: Previous work reported some of these motif variants in the synovial fluid and blood of reactive arthritis. A TCR beta motif made of eight highly homologous variants seemed typical of ankylosing spondylitis blood. Disease-associated clones were reportedly significantly overrepresented in matched ankylosing spondylitis synovial fluid.

Via MiXCR, TCRdb re-called the 5' RACE reads, giving one row per CDR3 protein. The table has a few hundred thousand distinct CDR3 sequences, approximately 11% seen once; the top ten hold about 6.5%. This CDR3 comprises 13 residues. Germline lookup yields CDR1 GTSNPN and CDR2 SVGIG (reference sequence). V lost 0 bases and J lost 3, with 9 bases in between. In this sample, this clonotype turned up a few times. The target antigen is unknown. The chain joins TRBV30 to TRBJ2-7, with D possibly matching TRBD1 (6 bases). This clonotype was obtained from a male donor with ankylosing spondylitis. The sequenced sample consisted of blood, either unsorted or a sorted T cell fraction (not recorded which). The CDR3, as DNA: TGTGCCTGGAGTGTAAAGGGGGTCTACGAGCAGTACTTC. As protein: CAWSVKGVYEQYF.